This passage covers 17 T cell receptor beta chains from one sample sequenced in a study of blood T cell repertoires in COVID-19 (dated by TCRdb to between 2020 and 2021). To prepare the library, the immunoSEQ multiplex PCR assay was applied. The table was pulled from immuneACCESS by TCRdb, which kept in-frame rearrangements only. Such tables lose some clones; where checked, under half of the loss comes from unresolved V genes, and the rest has no known cause. This sample gives hundreds of thousands of clones in total; roughly 84% of them show up just once. The top ten clones comprise about 3.8% of the sample. The sample taken for sequencing was peripheral blood. These receptors all come from a woman older than 75 with acute or convalescent COVID-19.

The genes are TRBV7-9 and TRBJ1-2; D is perhaps TRBD1 (6 bases). Trimming cost V 5 bases and J 3 bases, with 13 bases left between them. This CDR3 spans 14 amino acids. Germline V gene sequence: CDR1 SEHNR, CDR2 FQNEAQ (reference sequence). CDR3 DNA sequence: TGTGCCAGCAGCACCACTGGACAGCACTATGGCTACACCTTC. Translated: CASSTTGQHYGYTF.

The J gene is TRBJ1-4, the V gene TRBV18; 7 bases map to TRBD1. The V gene end was trimmed by 3 bases and the J gene end by 1 base; junction bases not matched to a gene: 14. Per the germline V gene, CDR1 is KGHSH and CDR2 is LQKENI. This CDR3 comprises 19 residues. The CDR3 bases are TGTGCCAGCTCACCGACAGGGAATAAGGAAGGAGAAACTAATGAAAAACTGTTTTTT. Translation gives CASSPTGNKEGETNEKLFF.

In this sample, this clone turned up once. The rearrangement links TRBV7-2 to TRBJ2-6, with D tentatively TRBD1 (6 bases). The germline CDR1 and CDR2 sequences are SGHTA and FQGNSA. The V and J ends lost 4 bases and 0 bases respectively, with 16 bases between them. The CDR3 totals 18 residues. The chain's CDR3 is CASSSGAGISSGANVLTF. CDR3 DNA sequence: TGTGCCAGCAGCTCAGGGGCAGGGATAAGCTCTGGGGCCAACGTCCTGACTTTC.

The chain couples TRBV10-3 to TRBJ1-1; no clear D gene. Germline V lookup: CDR1 ENHRY, CDR2 SYGVKD. V was pared by 6 bases and J by 1 base, with 12 bases between. The CDR3 totals 14 residues. In DNA form, the CDR3 reads TGTGCCATCAGGAACAGAACCCGGAACACTGAAGCTTTCTTT. This codes for CAIRNRTRNTEAFF.

The chain employs TRBV28 and TRBJ2-1; D gene unclear. V lost 1 base and J 0 bases, leaving 13 bases between the germline ends. Germline lookup yields CDR1 MDHEN and CDR2 SYDVKM. This CDR3 comprises 17 residues. In DNA form, the CDR3 reads TGTGCCAGCAGTTTATTCCACATCTACAGCTCCTACAATGAGCAGTTCTTC. Its protein is CASSLFHIYSSYNEQFF.

CDR3 region: CASSFRGLNSPLHF. The CDR3 DNA is TGTGCCAGCAGTTTCAGAGGGTTAAATTCACCCCTCCACTTT. The J gene is TRBJ1-6, the V gene TRBV27, with D hard to call. V lost 3 bases and J 7 bases, leaving 10 bases between the germline ends. The CDR3 has 14 residues. Germline assignment: CDR1 MNHEY and CDR2 SMNVEV (reference sequence).

This clone has only a few counts. V usage is TRBV21-1 and J usage is TRBJ2-5; the tabulated D call, TRBD2, remains unverified against the DNA. TRBV21-1 is designated a pseudogene. This CDR3 is 18 amino acids long. CDR3 in amino acids: CASSNPGLAGEMQETQYF. CDR3 DNA: TGTGCCAGCAGCAATCCGGGACTAGCGGGGGAGATGCAAGAGACCCAGTACTTC.

The chain links TRBV7-2 to TRBJ2-7; D is possibly TRBD2 (7 bases). Germline values: CDR1 SGHTA, CDR2 FQGNSA. Deletions cut 1 base from V and 4 bases from J, with 17 bases between. The CDR3 is 16 residues long. Here the CDR3 reads CASSLGGAGAQYEQYF. As DNA, the CDR3 is TGTGCCAGCAGCTTAGGGGGGGCGGGGGCCCAGTACGAGCAGTACTTC.

This clone was seen once. V gene TRBV15 combines with J gene TRBJ1-3; D might be TRBD1 (6 bases). Germline V CDR1 and CDR2: LNHNV, YYDKDF (reference sequence). V lost 1 base and J lost 2, with 12 bases in between. This CDR3 has 16 residues. CDR3 bases: TGTGCCACCAGCAGAGGGGGGGGGCTCGCTGGAAACACCATATATTTT. This encodes CATSRGGGLAGNTIYF.

The chain uses TRBV7-9 and TRBJ1-3, with TRBD1 as a possible D gene (6 bases). With 1 base removed from V and 5 bases from J, the gap between germline ends came to 15 bases. There are 16 residues in the CDR3. From germline, CDR1 is SEHNR and CDR2 FQNEAQ (reference sequence). The CDR3 DNA reads as TGTGCCAGCAGCTTAGAAGTACCCCAGGGGAGAAACACCATATATTTT. This codes for CASSLEVPQGRNTIYF.

This clone was counted once. The rearrangement joins TRBV11-3 to TRBJ2-7, with unresolved D. In germline, CDR1 is SGHNT, CDR2 YENEEA. V was shortened by 4 bases and J by 9 bases, with 10 bases between the two germline ends. The CDR3 is made up of 11 amino acids. The CDR3 spells CASSSSFGQYF. CDR3 sequence (DNA): TGTGCCAGCAGCTCAAGCTTCGGGCAGTACTTC.

The J gene is TRBJ2-5, the V gene TRBV19; 8 bases agree with TRBD1. Unmatched junction bases numbered 10, after V lost 8 bases and J lost 5 bases. This CDR3 region has 14 residues. Germline V gene lookup returns CDR1 LNHDA and CDR2 SQIVND (reference sequence). Written as DNA, the CDR3 is TGTGCCAGTTCGGAAACAGGGGGTAGGGAGACCCAGTACTTC. Translated, it gives CASSETGGRETQYF. Together with reference TRBV19 and TRBJ2-5, the CDR3 gives the full variable domain: DGGITQSPKYLFRKEGQNVTLSCEQNLNHDAMYWYRQDPGQGLRLIYYSQIVNDFQKGDIAEGYSVSREKKESFPLTVTSAQKNPTAFYLCASSETGGRETQYFGPGTRLLVL.

The gene calls are TRBV4-1 and TRBJ1-4; 7 bases are a match to TRBD1. The CDR3 runs 19 residues. Germline V gives CDR1 MGHRA, CDR2 YSYEKL. The ends lost 4 bases at V and 5 bases at J; junction bases unmatched: 19. CDR3 DNA: TGCGCCAGCAGCCGAAGGTCTCCCCTCTTACAGGGGAGGAATGAAAAACTGTTTTTT. As protein: CASSRRSPLLQGRNEKLFF.

The V call is TRBV9, the J call TRBJ1-6; TRBD1 matches at 8 bases. The J segment lost 10 bases and the V segment lost 4 bases, leaving 7 bases of the junction unmatched. This CDR3 region has 14 residues. CDR1 is SGDLS, CDR2 YYNGEE, per germline. CDR3 sequence reads: CASSPRTGNSPLHF. The CDR3 DNA reads TGTGCCAGCAGCCCACGGACAGGGAACTCACCCCTCCACTTT.

V gene TRBV5-6 combines with J gene TRBJ2-7, with 13 positions matching TRBD2. This CDR3 has 17 amino acids. The trim removed 1 base at V and 1 base at J, leaving 5 bases unmatched. CDR1 is SGHDT, CDR2 YYEEEE, per germline. The CDR3 loop reads CASSLPGLAGTSYEQYF. The CDR3, as DNA: TGTGCCAGCAGCTTGCCGGGACTAGCGGGGACGTCCTACGAGCAGTACTTC.

The chain links TRBV2 to TRBJ1-1; D ambiguous. Trimming took 5 bases from V and 4 from J, leaving 17 bases between them. The V gene's germline CDR1 is SNHLY and CDR2 FYNNEI. The CDR3 consists of 15 residues. The CDR3 DNA reads as TGTGCCAGCAGTCCTACCGGCGGGATTGGCACTGAAGCTTTCTTT. As protein: CASSPTGGIGTEAFF.

V is TRBV6-2 or TRBV6-3 and J is TRBJ2-3; a weak D match, TRBD2 (7 bases). V lost 1 base and J 2 bases, leaving 10 bases between the germline ends. The germline gives CDR1 MNHEY, CDR2 SVGEGT. The CDR3 has 15 residues. CDR3: CASSYYRGATDTQYF. The CDR3 DNA is TGTGCCAGCAGTTACTATCGGGGGGCCACAGATACGCAGTATTTT.